The clone carrying this TCR beta chain was detected ten times or more. Antigen specificity is unknown. The sample originates from a study of OX40 agonist ivuxolimab in advanced cancers. V gave up 5 bases and J gave up 14 bases, with 15 bases separating them. Germline V gene lookup returns CDR1 SEHNR and CDR2 FQNEAQ (reference sequence). The length of the CDR3 is 12 residues. Findings of the study overall: It was not determined which antigens were specifically recognized by the peripheral T cells that had undergone clonal expansion.

Generated by immunoSEQ multiplex PCR, the TCRdb table keeps only in-frame clones and is missing some. The data show about 62,000 clones, 85% seen once. The chain links TRBV7-9 to TRBJ1-4; no definite D call. This sequence was found in an adult with an advanced solid tumor such as melanoma, head and neck, liver or kidney cancer. Sample: CD4+ or CD8+ T cells sorted from blood, taken in a trial of the OX40 agonist ivuxolimab. The CDR3 reads CASSTPGGWLFF. The CDR3 DNA sequence: TGTGCCAGCAGCACCCCGGGAGGGTGGCTGTTTTTT.